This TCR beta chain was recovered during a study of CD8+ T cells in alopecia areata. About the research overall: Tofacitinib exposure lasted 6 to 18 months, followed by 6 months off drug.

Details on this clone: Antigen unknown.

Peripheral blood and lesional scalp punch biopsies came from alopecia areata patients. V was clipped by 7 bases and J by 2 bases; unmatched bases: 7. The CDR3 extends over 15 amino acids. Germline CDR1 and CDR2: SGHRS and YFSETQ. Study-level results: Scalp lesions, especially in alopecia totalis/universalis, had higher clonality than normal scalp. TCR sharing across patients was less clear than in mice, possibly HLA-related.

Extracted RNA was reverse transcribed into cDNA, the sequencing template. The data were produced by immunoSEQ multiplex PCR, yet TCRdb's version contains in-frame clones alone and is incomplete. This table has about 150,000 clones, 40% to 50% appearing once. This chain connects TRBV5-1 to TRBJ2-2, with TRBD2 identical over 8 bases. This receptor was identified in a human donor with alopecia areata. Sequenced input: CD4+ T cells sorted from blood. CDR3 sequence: CASLAGGSNTGELFF. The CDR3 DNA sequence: TGCGCCAGCTTGGCGGGGGGATCCAACACCGGGGAGCTGTTTTTT. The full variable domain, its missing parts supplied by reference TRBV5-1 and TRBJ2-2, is KAGVTQTPRYLIKTRGQQVTLSCSPISGHRSVSWYQQTPGQGLQFLFEYFSETQRNKGNFPGRFSGRQFSNSRSEMNVSTLELGDSALYLCASLAGGSNTGELFFGEGSRLTVL.